This is a list of T cell receptor beta chains from one sample in a study of early T cells in non-severe SARS-CoV-2 infection. Via MiXCR, TCRdb re-called the 5' RACE reads, giving one row per CDR3 protein. The table records 70,000 or so distinct CDR3 sequences, 9% to 15% of them present only once. The specimen was whole blood. These receptors originate from an adult who was a healthcare worker with PCR-confirmed SARS-CoV-2 infection or an uninfected control (not recorded which). CDR3s leave out the opening cysteine and the closing phenylalanine or tryptophan. D genes are given only for firm matches.

>-|TRBV7-2|TRBJ1-1
ASRIQQRGRASNTEAF
>-|TRBV6-6|TRBJ1-1
ASSPQASAF
>-|TRBV7-2|TRBJ1-5
ASSLRGGEGQPQH
>TRBD1|TRBV30|TRBJ1-1
AWKGPGQGNAF
>-|TRBV11-3|TRBJ2-2
ASSPDGQFETPGELF
>TRBD2|TRBV6-1|TRBJ2-5
ASSEASGGSETQY
>-|TRBV20-1|TRBJ1-2
SAPSGGAIYGYT
>-|TRBV7-2|TRBJ2-3
ASSLARGADTQY
>TRBD2|TRBV4-2|TRBJ2-3
ASSRGGGADTQY
>TRBD2|TRBV29-1|TRBJ2-1
SVIRGGRGEQF
>TRBD2|TRBV11-2|TRBJ2-3
ASSLVSSGVNTDTQY
>TRBD1|TRBV7-9|TRBJ2-4
ASSDYKTGGSEY
>TRBD2|TRBV20-1|TRBJ2-3
SAIPPAGVWTDTQY
>-|TRBV20-1|TRBJ2-2
SARDRGGRPGELF
>-|TRBV4-3|TRBJ2-3
ASSQEASTWGTDTQY
>-|TRBV12-3/TRBV12-4|TRBJ2-5
ASSLRVGETQY
>-|TRBV21-1|TRBJ1-2
ASSKVPGTGQIYGYT
>-|TRBV13|TRBJ1-6
ASSLGRGSHSPLH
>-|TRBV14|TRBJ2-1
ASSHVPAVNGEQF
>TRBD1|TRBV6-1|TRBJ2-7
ASSQGQGAHEQY
>TRBD2|TRBV4-3|TRBJ2-1
ASSPGLASSSYNEQF
>TRBD1|TRBV7-2|TRBJ1-5
ASSDGDRTNQPQH
>-|TRBV29-1|TRBJ1-5
SVGPGAGPNQPQH
>-|TRBV18|TRBJ1-1
ASSPGPAGEAF
>-|TRBV29-1|TRBJ1-1
SVDDLNTEAF
>-|TRBV11-2|TRBJ2-7
ASSSLRGYEQY
>-|TRBV7-9|TRBJ1-1
ASSISNRNTEAF
>-|TRBV6-6|TRBJ1-1
ASSYSGGANTEAF
>TRBD1|TRBV14|TRBJ1-2
ASSQRTGGLGYT
>TRBD2|TRBV6-2/TRBV6-3|TRBJ2-7
ASSYGTSGSYEQY
>-|TRBV5-1|TRBJ2-3
ASTGEGTDTQY
>TRBD2|TRBV7-8|TRBJ2-3
ASSPGAVTSGGAGTQY
>-|TRBV30|TRBJ1-2
AWSSTVVLYGYT
>-|TRBV6-5|TRBJ2-7
ASRHRGERGTYEQY
>-|TRBV6-1|TRBJ1-2
ASSEATGQVYGYT
>-|TRBV11-2|TRBJ1-5
ASSLEGRVGQPQH
>TRBD2|TRBV7-6|TRBJ2-3
ASSSPLQRGLTDTQY
>TRBD2|TRBV7-2|TRBJ2-4
ASSLSGGAAKNIQY
>TRBD1|TRBV29-1|TRBJ1-2
SVGLGQGYGYT
>TRBD2|TRBV15|TRBJ2-1
ATSRERGTYNEQF
>TRBD1|TRBV20-1|TRBJ2-2
SARDPTGVDGELF
>TRBD1|TRBV29-1|TRBJ1-2
SVGRQGIYGYT
>-|TRBV6-2/TRBV6-3|TRBJ2-5
ASSYSTGDQETQY
>-|TRBV29-1|TRBJ2-7
SVYEVEQY
>-|TRBV7-2|TRBJ2-4
ASSLKGGQILAKNIQY
>-|TRBV5-1|TRBJ2-1
ASSPRGAGASYNEQF
>-|TRBV29-1|TRBJ1-1
SVEVFTGGFF
>-|TRBV6-2/TRBV6-3|TRBJ2-5
ASTEWGRKETQY
>-|TRBV7-2|TRBJ2-3
ASSLFTAITDTQY
>TRBD1|TRBV12-3/TRBV12-4|TRBJ2-2
ASSSSRGTGQDGELF
>-|TRBV6-6|TRBJ1-6
ASSYLGDSPLH
>-|TRBV7-9|TRBJ2-7
ASSLQLQYEQY
>-|TRBV9|TRBJ1-6
ASSAASGRNSPLH
>TRBD2|TRBV7-2|TRBJ2-1
ASSFGLATYNEQF
>-|TRBV6-6|TRBJ1-6
ASSYAGSESPLH